These T cell receptor beta chains were read from a single sample in a study of blood T cell repertoires in COVID-19. Clones were sequenced by immunoSEQ multiplex PCR, and TCRdb holds only the in-frame ones, with some missing. The data contain around 170,000 clones, around 84% of them singletons. Sequencing input: peripheral blood. Receptors were obtained from a man aged 30-40 years with active or convalescent COVID-19. Both conserved end residues are part of each CDR3. Fields, in order: J gene, D gene, clone size, V gene, CDR3 protein, CDR3 DNA. A D gene is named only where the DNA matches it firmly. Where a row states a size, it is once, few, many or the class of an expanded clone; other rows omit it.

J gene: TRBJ1-6
D gene: TRBD1
clone size: NA
V gene: TRBV30
CDR3 protein: CAWTTTGAWNSPLHF
CDR3 DNA: TGTGCCTGGACAACGACAGGGGCCTGGAATTCACCCCTCCACTTT

J gene: TRBJ1-4
D gene: TRBD1
clone size: NA
V gene: TRBV19
CDR3 protein: CASSNRDRSLNEKLFF
CDR3 DNA: TGTGCCAGTAGTAACCGGGACAGAAGTTTAAATGAAAAACTGTTTTTT

J gene: TRBJ1-2
D gene: NA
clone size: NA
V gene: TRBV6-1
CDR3 protein: CASSEGTPGFYGYTF
CDR3 DNA: TGTGCCAGCAGTGAAGGGACACCCGGGTTTTATGGCTACACCTTC

J gene: TRBJ1-5
D gene: NA
clone size: once
V gene: TRBV21-1
CDR3 protein: CATKRQGRGQPQHF
CDR3 DNA: TGTGCCACCAAAAGACAGGGTCGTGGCCAGCCCCAGCATTTT

J gene: TRBJ1-6
D gene: NA
clone size: NA
V gene: TRBV5-6
CDR3 protein: CASSLGSRTPLHF
CDR3 DNA: TGTGCCAGCAGCCTCGGGTCTAGGACACCCCTCCACTTT

J gene: TRBJ1-4
D gene: NA
clone size: NA
V gene: TRBV7-4
CDR3 protein: CASSSSMRRGTNEKLFF
CDR3 DNA: TGTGCCAGCAGCTCTTCTATGCGTCGGGGAACTAATGAAAAACTGTTTTTT

J gene: TRBJ1-2
D gene: NA
clone size: few
V gene: TRBV18
CDR3 protein: CASSQRGETNYGYTF
CDR3 DNA: TGTGCCAGCTCACAGCGGGGGGAAACTAACTATGGCTACACCTTC

J gene: TRBJ2-3
D gene: TRBD2
clone size: NA
V gene: TRBV6-4
CDR3 protein: CASTGLAGVPTDTQYF
CDR3 DNA: TGTGCCAGCACGGGACTAGCGGGGGTACCCACAGATACGCAGTATTTT

J gene: TRBJ2-7
D gene: TRBD2
clone size: once
V gene: TRBV5-4
CDR3 protein: CASSLEASGSSERQYF
CDR3 DNA: TGTGCCAGCAGCTTGGAGGCTAGCGGGAGTTCGGAGAGGCAGTACTTC

J gene: TRBJ1-4
D gene: TRBD1
clone size: NA
V gene: TRBV3-1/TRBV3-2
CDR3 protein: CASSQWTGPNEKLFF
CDR3 DNA: TGTGCCAGCAGCCAGTGGACAGGGCCTAATGAAAAACTGTTTTTT

J gene: TRBJ2-1
D gene: TRBD2
clone size: NA
V gene: TRBV7-9
CDR3 protein: CASSLGLAGVNEQFF
CDR3 DNA: TGTGCCAGCAGCTTGGGACTAGCGGGGGTCAATGAGCAGTTCTTC

J gene: TRBJ2-4
D gene: TRBD2
clone size: NA
V gene: TRBV14
CDR3 protein: CASSQELAGGAKNIQYF
CDR3 DNA: TGTGCCAGCAGCCAAGAATTAGCGGGAGGAGCCAAAAACATTCAGTACTTC

J gene: TRBJ1-1
D gene: NA
clone size: once
V gene: TRBV19
CDR3 protein: CASSSTQGTEAFF
CDR3 DNA: TGTGCCAGTAGTTCTACCCAGGGGACTGAAGCTTTCTTT

J gene: TRBJ1-2
D gene: NA
clone size: NA
V gene: TRBV19
CDR3 protein: CASSIRPQDNYGYTF
CDR3 DNA: TGTGCCAGTAGTATCCGCCCCCAGGATAACTATGGCTACACCTTC

J gene: TRBJ2-1
D gene: NA
clone size: NA
V gene: TRBV11-3
CDR3 protein: CASSLGGSLYNEQFF
CDR3 DNA: TGTGCCAGCAGCTTGGGCGGGTCCCTCTACAATGAGCAGTTCTTC

J gene: TRBJ1-2
D gene: NA
clone size: once
V gene: TRBV5-6
CDR3 protein: CASSPTRDSYGYTF
CDR3 DNA: TGTGCCAGCAGCCCGACCAGGGATTCCTATGGCTACACCTTC

J gene: TRBJ2-3
D gene: TRBD1
clone size: NA
V gene: TRBV5-1
CDR3 protein: CASSIQGANTDTQYF
CDR3 DNA: TGCGCCAGCAGTATCCAGGGGGCGAACACAGATACGCAGTATTTT

J gene: TRBJ2-7
D gene: NA
clone size: NA
V gene: TRBV9
CDR3 protein: CASSVGGVGEQYF
CDR3 DNA: TGTGCCAGCAGCGTAGGGGGGGTTGGTGAGCAGTACTTC

J gene: TRBJ2-7
D gene: TRBD2
clone size: NA
V gene: TRBV7-9
CDR3 protein: CASSPGGLAAYEQYF
CDR3 DNA: TGTGCCAGCAGCCCGGGGGGTCTAGCGGCCTACGAGCAGTACTTC

J gene: TRBJ1-1
D gene: NA
clone size: NA
V gene: TRBV19
CDR3 protein: CASSIDMAAANTEAFF
CDR3 DNA: TGTGCCAGTAGTATAGATATGGCCGCCGCCAACACTGAAGCTTTCTTT

J gene: TRBJ1-1
D gene: TRBD1
clone size: NA
V gene: TRBV9
CDR3 protein: CASSVGTVGGGTEAFF
CDR3 DNA: TGTGCCAGCAGCGTGGGGACAGTAGGAGGGGGGACTGAAGCTTTCTTT

J gene: TRBJ2-1
D gene: NA
clone size: NA
V gene: TRBV6-1
CDR3 protein: CASSGGIARGPSNEQFF
CDR3 DNA: TGTGCCAGCAGTGGTGGTATCGCGAGAGGTCCTTCCAATGAGCAGTTCTTC

J gene: TRBJ1-5
D gene: NA
clone size: NA
V gene: TRBV12-3/TRBV12-4
CDR3 protein: CASSSDQPQHF
CDR3 DNA: TGTGCCAGCAGTTCGGATCAGCCCCAGCATTTT

J gene: TRBJ1-1
D gene: TRBD1
clone size: NA
V gene: TRBV28
CDR3 protein: CASSAEGQGNGEAFF
CDR3 DNA: TGTGCCAGCAGCGCCGAAGGACAGGGGAATGGTGAAGCTTTCTTT

J gene: TRBJ1-2
D gene: NA
clone size: NA
V gene: TRBV7-2
CDR3 protein: CASSPIGGVSYGYTF
CDR3 DNA: TGTGCCAGCAGCCCTATAGGGGGTGTGAGCTATGGCTACACCTTC

J gene: TRBJ2-7
D gene: NA
clone size: NA
V gene: TRBV6-5
CDR3 protein: CASSYSQSGYEQYF
CDR3 DNA: TGTGCCAGCAGTTACTCGCAAAGCGGCTACGAGCAGTACTTC

J gene: TRBJ1-1
D gene: NA
clone size: NA
V gene: TRBV27
CDR3 protein: CASRGGDEATGEAFF
CDR3 DNA: TGTGCCAGCAGGGGGGGGGATGAAGCCACAGGTGAAGCTTTCTTT

J gene: TRBJ2-5
D gene: NA
clone size: NA
V gene: TRBV28
CDR3 protein: CASSLDETQYF
CDR3 DNA: TGTGCCAGCAGTCTAGACGAGACCCAGTACTTC

J gene: TRBJ1-2
D gene: NA
clone size: NA
V gene: TRBV14
CDR3 protein: CASSPGVGAYGYTF
CDR3 DNA: TGTGCCAGCAGCCCCGGTGTAGGGGCCTATGGCTACACCTTC

J gene: TRBJ2-5
D gene: NA
clone size: NA
V gene: TRBV5-1
CDR3 protein: CASSLNGGQIQETQYF
CDR3 DNA: TGCGCCAGCAGCTTGAATGGGGGCCAGATCCAAGAGACCCAGTACTTC

J gene: TRBJ2-2
D gene: TRBD1
clone size: once
V gene: TRBV11-2
CDR3 protein: CASSLRTGGGTGELFF
CDR3 DNA: TGTGCCAGCAGCTTAAGGACAGGGGGTGGCACCGGGGAGCTGTTTTTT

J gene: TRBJ1-5
D gene: NA
clone size: NA
V gene: TRBV10-2
CDR3 protein: CASSDPGSGQPQHF
CDR3 DNA: TGCGCCAGCAGTGACCCTGGGAGTGGTCAGCCCCAGCATTTT

J gene: TRBJ2-1
D gene: TRBD1
clone size: NA
V gene: TRBV12-3/TRBV12-4
CDR3 protein: CASRQGVDEQFF
CDR3 DNA: TGTGCCAGCAGACAGGGGGTCGATGAGCAGTTCTTC

J gene: TRBJ2-7
D gene: NA
clone size: once
V gene: TRBV6-5
CDR3 protein: CASSYAEEFGEQYF
CDR3 DNA: TGTGCCAGCAGTTATGCAGAGGAATTCGGGGAGCAGTACTTC

J gene: TRBJ2-5
D gene: NA
clone size: NA
V gene: TRBV5-1
CDR3 protein: CASSLSETQYF
CDR3 DNA: TGCGCCAGCAGCTTGTCTGAGACCCAGTACTTC

J gene: TRBJ1-5
D gene: TRBD1
clone size: NA
V gene: TRBV30
CDR3 protein: CAWSAERGTGDQPQHF
CDR3 DNA: TGTGCCTGGAGTGCAGAACGGGGGACAGGGGATCAGCCCCAGCATTTT

J gene: TRBJ2-5
D gene: TRBD1
clone size: NA
V gene: TRBV6-5
CDR3 protein: CASRDRAQETQYF
CDR3 DNA: TGTGCCTCCCGGGACAGGGCCCAAGAGACCCAGTACTTC

J gene: TRBJ1-1
D gene: TRBD1
clone size: NA
V gene: TRBV3-1/TRBV3-2
CDR3 protein: CASSQGFAGGRDTEAFF
CDR3 DNA: TGTGCCAGCAGCCAAGGGTTTGCAGGGGGCAGGGACACTGAAGCTTTCTTT

J gene: TRBJ2-1
D gene: NA
clone size: NA
V gene: TRBV29-1
CDR3 protein: CSVEDGSPERFF
CDR3 DNA: TGCAGCGTTGAAGATGGATCTCCCGAGCGGTTCTTC

J gene: TRBJ2-7
D gene: NA
clone size: few
V gene: TRBV27
CDR3 protein: CASSLEAGTLSEQYF
CDR3 DNA: TGTGCCAGCAGTTTGGAAGCCGGGACATTGAGCGAGCAGTACTTC

J gene: TRBJ1-5
D gene: NA
clone size: NA
V gene: TRBV19
CDR3 protein: CASSIPGGLGQPQHF
CDR3 DNA: TGTGCCAGTAGTATTCCCGGGGGGCTCGGCCAGCCCCAGCATTTT

J gene: TRBJ1-4
D gene: TRBD1
clone size: NA
V gene: TRBV19
CDR3 protein: CASSYDRGAEKLFF
CDR3 DNA: TGTGCCAGTAGTTATGACAGGGGAGCGGAAAAACTGTTTTTT

J gene: TRBJ1-2
D gene: NA
clone size: NA
V gene: TRBV2
CDR3 protein: CASSVDSSYGYTF
CDR3 DNA: TGTGCCAGCAGTGTTGACTCCTCCTATGGCTACACCTTC

J gene: TRBJ2-3
D gene: TRBD1
clone size: once
V gene: TRBV6-4
CDR3 protein: CASSVGGTGGADTQYF
CDR3 DNA: TGTGCCAGCAGTGTGGGGGGGACAGGGGGCGCAGATACGCAGTATTTT

J gene: TRBJ2-1
D gene: TRBD2
clone size: few
V gene: TRBV4-1
CDR3 protein: CASSQDWRERNEQFF
CDR3 DNA: TGCGCCAGCAGCCAAGATTGGCGGGAGAGGAATGAGCAGTTCTTC

J gene: TRBJ2-2
D gene: NA
clone size: few
V gene: TRBV5-6
CDR3 protein: CASSRYTGELFF
CDR3 DNA: TGTGCCAGCAGTCGGTACACCGGGGAGCTGTTTTTT

J gene: TRBJ2-2
D gene: NA
clone size: NA
V gene: TRBV25-1
CDR3 protein: CASSDPGWPNTGELFF
CDR3 DNA: TGTGCCAGCAGTGACCCGGGGTGGCCTAACACCGGGGAGCTGTTTTTT

J gene: TRBJ1-5
D gene: NA
clone size: NA
V gene: TRBV7-2
CDR3 protein: CASSFSLGDQPQHF
CDR3 DNA: TGTGCCAGCAGCTTCTCCTTAGGGGATCAGCCCCAGCATTTT

J gene: TRBJ1-2
D gene: TRBD1
clone size: NA
V gene: TRBV4-3
CDR3 protein: CASSQEKGRQGRGGYTF
CDR3 DNA: TGCGCCAGCAGCCAAGAAAAGGGTAGACAGGGTAGAGGTGGCTACACCTTC

J gene: TRBJ1-2
D gene: TRBD1
clone size: once
V gene: TRBV30
CDR3 protein: CAWIRPGGGLNYGYTF
CDR3 DNA: TGTGCCTGGATCCGGCCAGGGGGCGGATTGAACTATGGCTACACCTTC

J gene: TRBJ2-7
D gene: NA
clone size: NA
V gene: TRBV5-1
CDR3 protein: CASSPGGQSYEQYF
CDR3 DNA: TGCGCCAGCAGCCCCGGCGGACAGTCCTACGAGCAGTACTTC

J gene: TRBJ1-5
D gene: NA
clone size: once
V gene: TRBV7-2
CDR3 protein: CASSVRGGEGQPQHF
CDR3 DNA: TGTGCCAGCAGCGTACGGGGGGGAGAGGGTCAGCCCCAGCATTTT